This T cell receptor beta chain was sequenced for a study of blood T cell repertoires in COVID-19. Study summary: Acute and convalescent COVID-19 specimens originated in the United States, Italy and Spain.

The V gene lost 0 bases and the J gene lost 2 bases, with 15 bases spanning the gap. The CDR3 extends over 17 amino acids. CDR1 and CDR2 (germline): SGHTS, YDEGEE. Original processing notes: It was from reference gene primer amplification that nucleated cell counts were estimated. Here immunoSEQ multiplex PCR was the method, and the copy in TCRdb shows in-frame clones only, minus some. The V and J calls and clone size come from that table; D and trimming were worked out from the DNA. The data hold under 200,000 clones, with around 87% observed a single time. Source material: peripheral blood. This receptor was identified in a man in his forties with active or convalescent COVID-19. The chain has TRBV5-8 and TRBJ1-5; possibly TRBD1 for D (5 bases). CDR3 region: CASSLVRREWGNQPQHF. The CDR3 DNA reads as TGTGCCAGCAGCTTGGTTCGCAGGGAATGGGGCAATCAGCCCCAGCATTTT.